This T cell receptor (beta chain) is drawn from a study of sequential checkpoint blockade in melanoma. Treatment specified: randomized to nivolumab then ipilimumab (arm A) or the reverse (arm B). V lost 0 bases and J lost 0, with 15 bases in between. The germline V gene encodes CDR1 LNHNV and CDR2 YYDKDF (reference sequence). This CDR3 spans 18 amino acids. Libraries were prepared by immunoSEQ multiplex PCR; TCRdb keeps only in-frame clonotypes and omits some of them. This sample has some 21,000 clones; 82% occur once, and the top ten carry around 10%. The specimen comprised CD8+ T cells sorted from blood (inferred from file names), sampled from a patient given nivolumab and ipilimumab in sequence. The chain combines TRBV15 with TRBJ2-4, with D possibly TRBD2 on 5 matching bases. This TCR came from a human donor with melanoma. CDR3: CATSRDFGESVAKNIQYF. The CDR3, as DNA: TGTGCCACCAGCAGAGATTTCGGGGAGAGTGTAGCCAAAAACATTCAGTACTTC. Filled out from reference TRBV15 and TRBJ2-4, the complete variable domain reads DAMVIQNPRYQVTQFGKPVTLSCSQTLNHNVMYWYQQKSSQAPKLLFHYYDKDFNNEADTPDNFQSRRPNTSFCFLDIRSPGLGDTAMYLCATSRDFGESVAKNIQYFGAGTRLSVL.